This T cell receptor (beta chain) derives from a study of shared clonotypes between healthy human individuals. Overall study context: Donor composition was a couple of women and a few men, aged 18 to 49.

The CDR3 has 13 amino acids. CDR1 KGHSH and CDR2 LQKENI come from the germline V gene. Trimming removed 1 base from V and 7 bases from J, with 11 bases in between. Every subset's genomic DNA went evenly onto several immunoSEQ plates. Authors' methods: ImmunoSEQ junction-only sequences lacked quality scores, so their filtering differed. Measured with immunoSEQ multiplex PCR; TCRdb has only the in-frame clones, and not every one. Clonal size and the V and J genes are those of that table, whereas D and trimming came from the DNA. In the table there are some 1.5 million clones, 95% to 99% of which are singletons. All participating donors were Caucasian adults from Nashville, Tennessee.

Sequenced input: naive CD4+ T cells sorted from blood. Subset: CD45RA+ positively selected. This TCR was sampled from a man aged 30-40 years in good health. The V and J genes are TRBV18 and TRBJ2-7; D remains unclear. Written as DNA, the CDR3 is TGTGCCAGCTCACCACGGGGTACAGAAGAGCAGTACTTC. Protein sequence: CASSPRGTEEQYF.